This T cell receptor beta chain originates from a study of blood T cell repertoires in COVID-19. As for the study in general: Samples came from the United States, Italy and Spain, spanning acute and convalescent COVID-19. PBMCs, B-cell-depleted T cells, or T cells were the source of the cDNA or gDNA that made up the material.

The CDR3 extends over 16 amino acids. After removal of 6 bases from V and 5 bases from J, the junction contained 14 bases not matched to a gene. Looked up from germline, CDR1 is MDHEN and CDR2 is SYDVKM. Sequencing used immunoSEQ multiplex PCR; TCRdb keeps in-frame clones, though not all of them. The sample contains 120,000 to 150,000 clones, roughly 89% of which appear only once. This TCR was sampled from a woman between 45 and 60 years old with active or convalescent COVID-19. The chain carries TRBV28 and TRBJ2-7, with 9 bases matching TRBD1. Sequencing was performed on peripheral blood. The CDR3: CASRRTGDRSQNEQYF. As DNA, the CDR3 is TGTGCCAGCAGAAGGACAGGGGATAGGTCTCAGAACGAGCAGTACTTC.